This is a list of T cell receptor beta chains from one sample in a study of CD8+CD57+ T cells in acquired aplastic anemia. Via MiXCR, TCRdb re-called the reads, giving one row per CDR3 protein. The sample consists of 180,000 or so distinct CDR3 sequences, approximately 45% of them appearing once. The sequenced sample consisted of sorted CD4+, CD8+, or CD8+CD57+ T cells (not recorded which) from PBMCs. These receptors were obtained from a human donor in good health. The CDR3 runs from the conserved cysteine through the conserved F or W. A D gene is named only where the DNA matches it firmly. Not every row has a clone size; where given, it reads once, few, many or a size class.

clone_size	cdr3_length	d_call	v_call	j_call	cdr3_nt	cdr3_aa
few	14	.	TRBV10-3	TRBJ1-6	TGTGCCATCAGTGGCTCAGGCGGCAATTCACCCCTCCACTTT	CAISGSGGNSPLHF
many	15	TRBD1	TRBV29-1	TRBJ2-3	TGCAGCGCCCGGACAGGGTTCGAAAGCACAGATACGCAGTATTTT	CSARTGFESTDTQYF
.	19	TRBD2	TRBV11-2	TRBJ2-7	TGTGCCAGCAGCAGGGGCTATCACGGGGGGACTAGCGCCTCCTACGAGCAGTACTTC	CASSRGYHGGTSASYEQYF
.	15	.	TRBV3-1	TRBJ2-1	TGTGCCAGCAGTCCAAGGGCCCTCTCCTACAATGAGCAGTTCTTC	CASSPRALSYNEQFF
.	13	.	TRBV3-1	TRBJ1-2	TGTGCCAGCAGCCTCAGAGGGCTTTATGGCTACACCTTC	CASSLRGLYGYTF
many	14	TRBD1	TRBV6-5	TRBJ2-7	TGTGCCAGCAGTTTCACAGGGGGCGCATACGAGCAGTACTTC	CASSFTGGAYEQYF
.	15	TRBD1	TRBV15	TRBJ2-5	TGTGCCACCAGCCCTTCAGGGGGCAAAGTAGAGACCCAGTACTTC	CATSPSGGKVETQYF
.	13	.	TRBV24-1	TRBJ1-1	TGTGCCACCAGTGATCCCAGGGGCACTGAAGCTTTCTTT	CATSDPRGTEAFF
few	12	.	TRBV12-3/TRBV12-4	TRBJ2-7	TGTGCCAGCAGTTTTCGTACCTACGAGCAGTACTTC	CASSFRTYEQYF
.	15	.	TRBV5-1	TRBJ2-1	TGCGCCAGCAGCTTGGCGCTAGCCTCCTACAATGAGCAGTTCTTC	CASSLALASYNEQFF
.	16	.	TRBV28	TRBJ2-3	TGTGCCAGCGCCCCCCGGTGGAGGAGGTCCACAGATACGCAGTATTTT	CASAPRWRRSTDTQYF
few	14	.	TRBV7-9	TRBJ1-1	TGTGCCAGCAGCTTAGGAGGAGTGGGCACTGAAGCTTTCTTT	CASSLGGVGTEAFF
few	16	TRBD1	TRBV25-1	TRBJ2-2	TGTGCCAGCAGTGTCGGACAGGGGGCAGGCACCGGGGAGCTGTTTTTT	CASSVGQGAGTGELFF
.	13	TRBD1	TRBV10-3	TRBJ1-6	TGTGCCACAGGGGGGACAGGGGGCAAGTCCCTCCACTTT	CATGGTGGKSLHF
.	17	.	TRBV10-3	TRBJ1-1	TGTGCCATCAGTGAGTCCTTCAACAGGGCACGGAACACTGAAGCTTTCTTT	CAISESFNRARNTEAFF
once	14	TRBD1	TRBV28	TRBJ2-7	TGTGCCAGCCTTTCTGGTGGCAGGGGGTACGAGCAGTACTTC	CASLSGGRGYEQYF
many	14	.	TRBV12-3/TRBV12-4	TRBJ2-7	TGTGCCAGCAGTTATCGGACAGCCGTGTACGAGCAGTACTTC	CASSYRTAVYEQYF
.	14	.	TRBV19	TRBJ1-1	TGTGCCAGTAGGGAAGGACGGTGGAACACTGAAGCTTTCTTT	CASREGRWNTEAFF
.	15	.	TRBV6-5	TRBJ2-7	TGTGCCAGCAGTTACTCGGGCACAGGGATCTACGAGCAGTACTTC	CASSYSGTGIYEQYF
once	14	.	TRBV19	TRBJ1-2	TGTGCCAGTAGCCCCTCTGTTGGGAGCTATGGCTACACCTTC	CASSPSVGSYGYTF
.	17	.	TRBV16	TRBJ1-2	TGTGCCAGCAGCCAATCCCCTGACAGCCCACAGAACTATGGCTACACCTTC	CASSQSPDSPQNYGYTF
few	14	TRBD2	TRBV6-2/TRBV6-3	TRBJ2-1	TGTGCCAGCAGTCAGACTAGCGGGGTCAATGAGCAGTTCTTC	CASSQTSGVNEQFF
many	15	.	TRBV10-3	TRBJ2-3	TGTGCCATCAGTGCGGACCAGGGGATCCCAGATACGCAGTATTTT	CAISADQGIPDTQYF
.	17	.	TRBV2	TRBJ1-6	TGTGCCAGCATGAATGGACTAGGGGATGCATATAATTCACCCCTCCACTTT	CASMNGLGDAYNSPLHF
.	15	TRBD2	TRBV10-3	TRBJ2-1	TGTGCCATCAGTGATAGGGAGGGCCCGTCAGATGAGCAGTTCTTC	CAISDREGPSDEQFF
.	15	.	TRBV29-1	TRBJ1-2	TGCAGCGTTGAAACCCTGTCGAGACAGGACTATGGCTACACCTTC	CSVETLSRQDYGYTF
many	13	TRBD2	TRBV6-1	TRBJ2-5	TGTGCCAGCCACGAAGCGGGACCAGAGACCCAGTACTTC	CASHEAGPETQYF
many	14	TRBD2	TRBV24-1	TRBJ2-3	TGTGCCACCAGGGGAGGGGTCATCACAGATACGCAGTATTTT	CATRGGVITDTQYF
few	13	.	TRBV10-3	TRBJ1-6	TGTGCCATCAGGGACAGATTGAATTCACCCCTCCACTTT	CAIRDRLNSPLHF
.	13	TRBD1	TRBV20-1	TRBJ2-5	TGCAGTGCTAGGTCGGACAGGGGTGAGACCCAGTACTTC	CSARSDRGETQYF
many	14	.	TRBV11-3	TRBJ2-3	TGTGCCAGCAGCTTAAGTTCCCTATCAGATACGCAGTATTTT	CASSLSSLSDTQYF
.	14	.	TRBV29-1	TRBJ2-1	TGCAGCGTTGAAGTGGGCAGCTCCTACAATGAGCAGTTCTTC	CSVEVGSSYNEQFF
many	16	.	TRBV19	TRBJ1-2	TGTGCCAGCACACCGGATGTAGGTCGAGGTAACTATGGCTACACCTTC	CASTPDVGRGNYGYTF
.	16	.	TRBV2	TRBJ1-1	TGTGCCAGCAGTGTCCAGGGTGTATTCCGGGACACTGAAGCTTTCTTT	CASSVQGVFRDTEAFF
.	13	.	TRBV19	TRBJ1-6	TGTGCCAGTATGGGGACGGATAATTCACCCCTCCACTTT	CASMGTDNSPLHF
many	13	.	TRBV11-2	TRBJ2-7	TGTGCCAGCAGCTTAGATCAAGCCTACGAGCAGTACTTC	CASSLDQAYEQYF
once	13	TRBD1	TRBV20-1	TRBJ1-2	TGCAGTGCTAGCTCGACAGGGACCTATGGCTACACCTTC	CSASSTGTYGYTF
many	15	.	TRBV5-5	TRBJ2-7	TGTGCCAGCAGCTTTCCCCGGACGGGGGCCGACGAGCAGTACTTC	CASSFPRTGADEQYF
many	12	.	TRBV6-1	TRBJ2-5	TGTGCCAGCAGCCCCGGGTGGGAGACCCAGTACTTC	CASSPGWETQYF
many	14	.	TRBV2	TRBJ2-7	TGTGCCAGCAATGAAATTGGGGCAGCCTACGAGCAGTACTTC	CASNEIGAAYEQYF
many	14	.	TRBV2	TRBJ1-3	TGTGCCACAAAGGGGAGTCTCTCTGGAAACACCATATATTTT	CATKGSLSGNTIYF
.	16	TRBD2	TRBV19	TRBJ2-2	TGTGCCAGTAGCGGGGAGGGGCTAGAGCACACCGGGGAGCTGTTTTTT	CASSGEGLEHTGELFF
few	14	.	TRBV10-3	TRBJ1-1	TGTGCCATCAGTGAGCAGGAACGTGGCACTGAAGCTTTCTTT	CAISEQERGTEAFF
.	14	.	TRBV7-2	TRBJ1-1	TGTGCCAGCAGCTTAACCAGGGGACGAACTGAAGCTTTCTTT	CASSLTRGRTEAFF
.	15	.	TRBV15	TRBJ2-7	TGTGCCACCAGCAGAGATCCCCACAGGGACTACGAGCAGTACTTC	CATSRDPHRDYEQYF
many	14	TRBD1	TRBV19	TRBJ2-7	TGTGCCAGTAGTACCAAACAGGGGGCAGGCGAGCAGTACTTC	CASSTKQGAGEQYF
many	15	TRBD1	TRBV5-4	TRBJ2-1	TGTGCCAGCAGCACCCGGACAGGAAACTACAATGAGCAGTTCTTC	CASSTRTGNYNEQFF
few	14	.	TRBV3-1	TRBJ1-5	TGTGCCAGCAGCCAAGGGAATAGCAATCAGCCCCAGCATTTT	CASSQGNSNQPQHF
.	14	TRBD2	TRBV5-1	TRBJ2-5	TGCGCCAGCAGCGTGGCGGGAGGCGGAGAGACCCAGTACTTC	CASSVAGGGETQYF
few	16	.	TRBV18	TRBJ2-7	TGTGCCAGCTCAGAATTACCGGGATCCACGGTGTACGAGCAGTACTTC	CASSELPGSTVYEQYF
many	16	TRBD2	TRBV19	TRBJ2-3	TGTGCCAGTACCCTGGATGGGAGGGGTTCCACAGATACGCAGTATTTT	CASTLDGRGSTDTQYF
many	11	.	TRBV20-1	TRBJ1-2	TGCAGTGCTAGATTGCCATATGGCTACACCTTC	CSARLPYGYTF
few	14	.	TRBV30	TRBJ1-2	TGTGCCTGGAGTGTTAGAGGGGCTGACTATGGCTACACCTTC	CAWSVRGADYGYTF